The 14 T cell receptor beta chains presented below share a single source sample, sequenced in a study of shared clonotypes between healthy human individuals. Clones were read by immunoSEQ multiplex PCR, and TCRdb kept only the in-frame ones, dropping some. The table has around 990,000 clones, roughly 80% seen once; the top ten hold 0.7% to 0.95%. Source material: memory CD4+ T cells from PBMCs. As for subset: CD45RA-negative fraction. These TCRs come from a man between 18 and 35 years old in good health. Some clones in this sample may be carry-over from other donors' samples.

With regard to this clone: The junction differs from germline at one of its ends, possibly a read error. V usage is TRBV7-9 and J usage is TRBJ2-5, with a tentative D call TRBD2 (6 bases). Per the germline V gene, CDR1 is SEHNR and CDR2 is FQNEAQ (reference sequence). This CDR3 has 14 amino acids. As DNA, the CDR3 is TGTGCCAGCAGCATAGCTTCAGGGAGGGAGACCCAGTACTTC. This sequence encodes CASSIASGRETQYF. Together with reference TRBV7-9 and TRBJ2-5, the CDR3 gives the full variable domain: DTGVSQNPRHKITKRGQNVTFRCDPISEHNRLYWYRQTLGQGPEFLTYFQNEAQLEKSRLLSDRFSAERPKGSFSTLEIQRTEQGDSAMYLCASSIASGRETQYFGPGTRLLVL.

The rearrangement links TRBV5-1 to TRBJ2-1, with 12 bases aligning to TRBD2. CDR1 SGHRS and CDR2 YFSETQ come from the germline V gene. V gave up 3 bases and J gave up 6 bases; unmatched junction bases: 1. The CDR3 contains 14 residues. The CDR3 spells CASSSTSGSNEQFF. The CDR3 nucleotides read TGCGCCAGCAGCTCGACTAGCGGGAGCAATGAGCAGTTCTTC.

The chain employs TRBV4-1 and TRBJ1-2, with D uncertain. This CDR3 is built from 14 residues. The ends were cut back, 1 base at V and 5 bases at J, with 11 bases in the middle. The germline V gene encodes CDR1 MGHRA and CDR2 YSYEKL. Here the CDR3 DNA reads TGCGCCAGCAGCCAAGCTCTGGGCGGGTATGGCTACACCTTC. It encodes CASSQALGGYGYTF.

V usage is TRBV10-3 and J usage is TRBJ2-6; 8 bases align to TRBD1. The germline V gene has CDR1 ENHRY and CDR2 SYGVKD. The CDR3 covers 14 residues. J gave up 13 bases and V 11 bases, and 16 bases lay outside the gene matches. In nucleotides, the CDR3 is TGTGCCTCCAACTTGGGCCAGGGGGCAGGAGTCCTGACTTTC. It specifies CASNLGQGAGVLTF.

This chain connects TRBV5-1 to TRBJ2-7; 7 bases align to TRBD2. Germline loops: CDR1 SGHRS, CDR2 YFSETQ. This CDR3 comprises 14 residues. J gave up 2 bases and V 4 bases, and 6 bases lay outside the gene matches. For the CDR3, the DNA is TGCGCCAGCAGCCCCGGCGGGGGAACCTACGAGCAGTACTTC. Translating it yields CASSPGGGTYEQYF.

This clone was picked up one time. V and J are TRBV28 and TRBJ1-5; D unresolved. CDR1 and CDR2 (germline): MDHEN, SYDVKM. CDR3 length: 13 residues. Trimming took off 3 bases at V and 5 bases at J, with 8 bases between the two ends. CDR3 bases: TGTGCCAGCAGTTTCTGGAAAGATCAGCCCCAGCATTTT. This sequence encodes CASSFWKDQPQHF. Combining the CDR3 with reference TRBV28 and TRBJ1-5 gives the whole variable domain DVKVTQSSRYLVKRTGEKVFLECVQDMDHENMFWYRQDPGLGLRLIYFSYDVKMKEKGDIPEGYSVSREKKERFSLILESASTNQTSMYLCASSFWKDQPQHFGDGTRLSIL.

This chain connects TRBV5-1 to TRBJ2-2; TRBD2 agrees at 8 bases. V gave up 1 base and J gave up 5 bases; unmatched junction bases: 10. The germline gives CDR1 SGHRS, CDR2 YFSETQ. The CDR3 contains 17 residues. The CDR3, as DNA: TGCGCCAGCAGCTTGTCCCTTGCGGGAGGCTATACCGGGGAGCTGTTTTTT. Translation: CASSLSLAGGYTGELFF.

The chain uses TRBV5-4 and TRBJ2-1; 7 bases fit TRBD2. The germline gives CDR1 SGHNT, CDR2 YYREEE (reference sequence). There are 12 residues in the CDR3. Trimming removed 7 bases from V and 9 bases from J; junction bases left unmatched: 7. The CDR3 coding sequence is TGTGCCAGCTACCGTGGGGGGGGTGAGCAGTTCTTC. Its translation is CASYRGGGEQFF.

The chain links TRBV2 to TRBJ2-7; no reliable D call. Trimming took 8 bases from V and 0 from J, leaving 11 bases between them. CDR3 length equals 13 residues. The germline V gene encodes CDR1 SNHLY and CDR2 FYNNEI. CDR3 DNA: TGTGCCAGCTCCTGGGTTTACTCCTACGAGCAGTACTTC. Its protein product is CASSWVYSYEQYF.

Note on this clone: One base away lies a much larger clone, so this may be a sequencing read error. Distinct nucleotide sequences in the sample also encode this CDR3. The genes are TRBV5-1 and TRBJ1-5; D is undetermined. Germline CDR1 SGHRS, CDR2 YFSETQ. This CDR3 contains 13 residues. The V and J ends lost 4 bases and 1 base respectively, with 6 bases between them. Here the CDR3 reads CASSVDSNQPQHF. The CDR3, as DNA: TGCGCCAGCAGCGTAGACAGCAATCAGCCCCAGCATTTT.

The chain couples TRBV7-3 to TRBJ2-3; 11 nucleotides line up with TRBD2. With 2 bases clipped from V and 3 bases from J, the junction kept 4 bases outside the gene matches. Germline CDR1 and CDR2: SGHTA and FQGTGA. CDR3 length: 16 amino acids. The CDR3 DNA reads TGTGCCAGCAGCTTACTAGCGGGAGGAGGGACAGATACGCAGTATTTT. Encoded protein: CASSLLAGGGTDTQYF.

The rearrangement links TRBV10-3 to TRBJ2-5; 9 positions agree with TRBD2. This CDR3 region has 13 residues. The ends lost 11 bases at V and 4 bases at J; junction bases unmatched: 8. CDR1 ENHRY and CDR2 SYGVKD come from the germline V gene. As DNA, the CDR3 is TGTGCCGTCGGTAGCGGGAGACCAGAGACCCAGTACTTC. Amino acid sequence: CAVGSGRPETQYF.

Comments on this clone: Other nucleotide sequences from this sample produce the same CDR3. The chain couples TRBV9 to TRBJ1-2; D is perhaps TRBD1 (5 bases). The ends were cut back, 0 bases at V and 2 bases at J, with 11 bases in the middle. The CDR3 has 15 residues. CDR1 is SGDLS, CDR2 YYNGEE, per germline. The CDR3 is CASSVDQGRNYGYTF. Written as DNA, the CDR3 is TGTGCCAGCAGCGTAGATCAGGGTAGGAACTATGGCTACACCTTC.

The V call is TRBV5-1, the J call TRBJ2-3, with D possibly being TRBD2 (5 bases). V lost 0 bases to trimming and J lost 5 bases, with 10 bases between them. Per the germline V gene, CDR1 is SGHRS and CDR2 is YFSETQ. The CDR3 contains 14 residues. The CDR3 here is CASSLGEIEDTQYF. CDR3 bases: TGCGCCAGCAGCTTGGGGGAGATTGAAGATACGCAGTATTTT.